This TCR beta chain was observed in a study of identical twins. A universal primer site was created by template switching, with the cDNA bearing unique molecular identifiers. Using its own MiXCR run on the 5' RACE reads, TCRdb lists one record per CDR3 protein. The sample holds nearly 900,000 distinct CDR3 sequences, roughly 12% seen once. Study outcomes and limitations: Analyses of zero insertions could be partly confounded by invariant MAIT and iNKT cells. High-abundance cord blood beta clonotypes had fewer insertions; memory repertoires showed none. The same donors were not followed; conclusions instead depended on cross-sectional statistical analysis.

Regarding this clonotype: Its antigen is still unknown.

These records were also assigned to another study, of yellow fever vaccine responses in identical twins.

The sequenced material came from PBMCs. This receptor was identified in a woman under 30 in good health.

The CDR3 region is CAIRDGVGTGGYNEQFF. CDR3 nucleotide sequence: TGTGCCATCAGGGATGGAGTTGGGACAGGGGGCTACAATGAGCAGTTCTTC. The chain is built from TRBV10-3 and TRBJ2-1; 11 bases are a match to TRBD1. CDR1 and CDR2 from the germline V gene are ENHRY and SYGVKD. The CDR3 covers 17 residues. V trimming: 6 bases; J trimming: 3 bases; junction bases outside the gene matches: 10.